One T cell receptor beta chain is described in this entry. This clonotype was observed a handful of times. The antigen it binds to is not known. Base qualities are not recorded, but no much larger clone differs from it by a single base. The sample originates from a study of response to subunit inactivated influenza vaccine (dated by TCRdb to the late 2010s). Background for the entire study: To follow how T cells responded to a trivalent subunit inactivated influenza vaccine, the researchers relied on deep quantitative profiling of the T cell receptor repertoire.

CDR1 is given as MNHEY and CDR2 as SVGAGI, both from the germline V gene. V is cut back by 2 bases and J by 5 bases, with 10 bases in the junction unmatched. The CDR3 starts with the cysteine, ends with the phenylalanine, and has 18 residues. Just the 54-base CDR3 DNA is kept, in frame starting at base 1. Library creation used RT-PCR. The instrument given in TCRdb is Illumina HiSeq 2500. TCRdb passed the public sequencing reads through fastp at Q25 and MiXCR, retaining productive beta sequences. Rows with one shared CDR3 protein collapse into an entry with the most common genes and DNA. Within this sample are about 500,000 distinct CDR3 sequences, with 16% of them counted one time only. The ten largest clones capture approximately 3% of the sample. The investigation overall reported the following: According to the authors, only a limited number of new T cells may be recruited by each seasonal influenza vaccination.

The chain employs TRBV6-5 and TRBJ2-2, and 11 bases in between align with TRBD1. The specimen was CD4+ T cells sorted from PBMCs, collected 23 to 25 months after vaccination. This clonotype originated in a man aged 45 to 75 who received an inactivated influenza vaccine. Donor details come from another sample of the same person, matched by shared clones. The nucleotide sequence is TGTGCCAGCAGTTACACGCTTTGGACAGGGGGCGGAACCGGGGAGCTGTTTTTT. This encodes CASSYTLWTGGGTGELFF.